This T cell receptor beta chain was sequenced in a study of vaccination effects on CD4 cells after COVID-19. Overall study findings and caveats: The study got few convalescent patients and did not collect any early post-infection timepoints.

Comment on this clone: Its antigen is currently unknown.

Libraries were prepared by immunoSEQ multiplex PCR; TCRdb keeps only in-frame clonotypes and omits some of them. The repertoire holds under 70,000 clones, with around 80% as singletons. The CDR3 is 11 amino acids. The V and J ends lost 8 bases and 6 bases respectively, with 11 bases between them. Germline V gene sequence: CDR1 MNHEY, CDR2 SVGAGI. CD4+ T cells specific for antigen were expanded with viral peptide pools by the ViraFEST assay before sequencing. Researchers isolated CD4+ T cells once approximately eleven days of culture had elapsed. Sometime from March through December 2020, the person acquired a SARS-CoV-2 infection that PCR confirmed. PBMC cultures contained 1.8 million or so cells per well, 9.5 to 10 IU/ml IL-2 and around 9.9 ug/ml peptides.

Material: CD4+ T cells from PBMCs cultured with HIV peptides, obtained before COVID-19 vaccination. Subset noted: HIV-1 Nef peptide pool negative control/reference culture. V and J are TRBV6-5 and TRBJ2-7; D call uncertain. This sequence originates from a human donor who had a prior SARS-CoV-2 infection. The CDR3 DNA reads TGTGCCAGCCGGGTATGGGGCGAGCAGTACTTC. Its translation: CASRVWGEQYF.